Listed below are T cell receptor beta chains from one sample, sequenced in a study of Tregs in tolerant kidney transplant recipients. Data came from immunoSEQ multiplex PCR; TCRdb stores just in-frame clones and leaves some out. Counted here are about 240,000 clones, approximately 84% occurring once; the ten biggest clones make up less than 0.75%. The sample comprised CD4+ T cells from blood. The receptors come from a human donor in good health. Each CDR3 is given with its conserved first and last residue. A D gene is named only where the DNA matches it firmly. A clone size is listed for some rows: how often the clone was seen (once, few, many), or a class if it is expanded.

TRBJ1-2 . TRBV5-4 . TGTGCCAGCAGCTTGGCGGGTTTGGGCTATGGCTACACCTTC CASSLAGLGYGYTF
TRBJ1-6 . TRBV19 TRBD1 TGTGCCAGTCAGTGGGGACAGGCTACTTCACCCCTCCACTTT CASQWGQATSPLHF
TRBJ1-1 . TRBV6-5 . TGTGCCAGCACCAATTTCGGACATATGAACACTGAAGCTTTCTTT CASTNFGHMNTEAFF
TRBJ2-5 . TRBV5-1 TRBD2 TGCGCCACAGCCCCTACTAGCGCCGAGGCCCAGTACTTC CATAPTSAEAQYF
TRBJ2-2 . TRBV5-1 . TGCGCCAGCAGTCCTAGGGGGCGGGAGAACGGGGAGCTGTTTTTT CASSPRGRENGELFF
TRBJ2-3 . TRBV4-1 TRBD1 TGCGCCAGCAGCCAAATTGACAGGGAGCGTGATACGCAGTATTTT CASSQIDRERDTQYF
TRBJ1-3 . TRBV4-1 . TGCGCCAGCAGCCCCAATAGGGGGGGCGGCTCTGGAAACACCATATATTTT CASSPNRGGGSGNTIYF
TRBJ2-5 . TRBV2 . TGTGCCAGCAGTGAAACGGGAGTAGGAGAGACCCAGTACTTC CASSETGVGETQYF
TRBJ2-5 . TRBV19 . TGTGCCAGTAGTGCTAAACCGACGGGAGTCAGAGAGACCCAGTACTTC CASSAKPTGVRETQYF
TRBJ1-2 once TRBV27 TRBD1 TGTGCCAGCAGTTCCCCGGGACAGGGCCGGTATGGCTACACCTTC CASSSPGQGRYGYTF
TRBJ1-1 . TRBV7-2 . TGTGCCAGCAGCCCCGGGGGGGGGCAGGACACTGAAGCTTTCTTT CASSPGGGQDTEAFF
TRBJ2-6 . TRBV7-9 . TGTGCCAGCAGCGGTAGGCGATACCATGGACAAAGTCGGGCCAACGTCCTGACTTTC CASSGRRYHGQSRANVLTF
TRBJ1-3 . TRBV6-4 . TGTGCCAGCAGTGACTCGAGGCAGGTGGACTGGGACTCTGGAAACACCATATATTTT CASSDSRQVDWDSGNTIYF
TRBJ1-1 . TRBV2 . TGTGCCAGCAGTGAATCGGGCACTGAAGCTTTCTTT CASSESGTEAFF
TRBJ1-3 . TRBV9 . TGTGCCAGCAGCCCGAATCCGGGACCTGGTGGAAACACCATATATTTT CASSPNPGPGGNTIYF
TRBJ2-7 . TRBV5-1 TRBD1 TGCGCCAGCAGCTACAGGGGGGTTAGCTCCTACGAGCAGTACTTC CASSYRGVSSYEQYF
TRBJ1-5 . TRBV30 . TGTGCCTGGAATCCGGAGAGCAATCAGCCCCAGCATTTT CAWNPESNQPQHF
TRBJ1-5 . TRBV30 . TGTGCCTGGAGTCTCAGGTTCGGCAATCAGCCCCAGCATTTT CAWSLRFGNQPQHF
TRBJ1-5 . TRBV5-8 . TGTGCCAGCAGCTTCCGGCAGGGGCAGGTTCAGCCCCAGCATTTT CASSFRQGQVQPQHF
TRBJ1-1 . TRBV6-1 . TGTGCCAGCAGTGAAGCGTGGGGAATGAACACTGAAGCTTTCTTT CASSEAWGMNTEAFF
TRBJ1-1 few TRBV7-9 . TGTGCCAGTGCCCCGCCGCGAGGTGCAGCTTTCTTT CASAPPRGAAFF
TRBJ2-3 . TRBV13 TRBD2 TGTGCCAGCAGCTTAGGCCTCAGCGGGGGGGCTTATACGCAGTATTTT CASSLGLSGGAYTQYF
TRBJ2-2 . TRBV5-1 TRBD2 TGCGCCAGCACAGATAGCGGGAGTCATGGAGGGGAGCTGTTTTTT CASTDSGSHGGELFF
TRBJ1-6 . TRBV6-1 TRBD1 TGTGCCAGCAGTGAAGCGACAGGGACCCCGACGGCCCTCCACTTT CASSEATGTPTALHF
TRBJ2-2 . TRBV5-1 TRBD2 TGCGCCAGCAGCCGCGGGGAGGGTGAGGGCACCGGGGAGCTGTTTTTT CASSRGEGEGTGELFF
TRBJ2-3 . TRBV4-1 TRBD2 TGCGCCAGCAGCCCCAGATGGACTAGCGGGGGTACAGATACGCAGTATTTT CASSPRWTSGGTDTQYF
TRBJ2-1 once TRBV11-2 . TGTGCCAGCAGCTTAGAGTACGGCTCCCACAATGAGCAGTTCTTC CASSLEYGSHNEQFF
TRBJ2-1 . TRBV4-2 TRBD2 TGTGCCAGCAGCCCCTCTAGCGGGAGCCACAATGAGCAGTTCTTC CASSPSSGSHNEQFF
TRBJ2-1 . TRBV5-4 . TGTGCCAGCAGCTCGGACAGTTCCTACAATGAGCAGTTCTTC CASSSDSSYNEQFF
TRBJ2-1 . TRBV5-1 . TGCGCCAGCAGCTTGGAGGGTTACGGGTACAATGAGCAGTTCTTC CASSLEGYGYNEQFF
TRBJ2-1 . TRBV14 . TGTGCCAGCAGTCCTGACTACAATGAGCAGTTCTTC CASSPDYNEQFF
TRBJ2-2 . TRBV23-1 . TGCGCCAGCAGTCAATCGGAAGCGACCGAGAACACCGGGGAGCTGTTTTTT CASSQSEATENTGELFF